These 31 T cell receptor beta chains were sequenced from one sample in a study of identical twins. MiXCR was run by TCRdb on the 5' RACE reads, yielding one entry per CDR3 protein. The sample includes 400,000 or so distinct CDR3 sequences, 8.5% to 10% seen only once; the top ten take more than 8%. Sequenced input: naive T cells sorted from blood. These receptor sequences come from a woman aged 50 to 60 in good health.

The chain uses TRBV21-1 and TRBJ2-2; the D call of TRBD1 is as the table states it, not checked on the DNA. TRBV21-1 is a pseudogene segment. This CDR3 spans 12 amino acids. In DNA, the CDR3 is TGTGCCAGCATGACACGGGCCGGGGAGCTGTTTTTT. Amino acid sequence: CASMTRAGELFF.

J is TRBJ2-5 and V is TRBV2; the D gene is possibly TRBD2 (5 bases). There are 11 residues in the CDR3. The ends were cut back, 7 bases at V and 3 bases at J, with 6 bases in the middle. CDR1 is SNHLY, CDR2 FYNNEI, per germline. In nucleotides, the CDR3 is TGTGCCAGCACGCGGGAAGAGACCCAGTACTTC. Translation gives CASTREETQYF.

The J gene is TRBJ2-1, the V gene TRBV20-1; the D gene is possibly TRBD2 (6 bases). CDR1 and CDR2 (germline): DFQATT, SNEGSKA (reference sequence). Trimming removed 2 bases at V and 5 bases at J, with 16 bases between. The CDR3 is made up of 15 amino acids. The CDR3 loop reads CSARKPGVFDNEQFF. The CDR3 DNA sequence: TGCAGTGCTAGAAAACCGGGAGTGTTCGACAATGAGCAGTTCTTC.

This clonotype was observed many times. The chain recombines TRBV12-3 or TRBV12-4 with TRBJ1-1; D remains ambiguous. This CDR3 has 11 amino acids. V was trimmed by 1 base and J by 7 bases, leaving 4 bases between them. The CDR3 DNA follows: TGTGCCAGCAGTTTAGTGGGTGAAGCTTTCTTT. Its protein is CASSLVGEAFF.

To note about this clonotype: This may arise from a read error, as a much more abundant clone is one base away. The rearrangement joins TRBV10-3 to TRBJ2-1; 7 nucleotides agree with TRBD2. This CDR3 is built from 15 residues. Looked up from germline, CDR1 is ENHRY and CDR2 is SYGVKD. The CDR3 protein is CAIYEPQGGYNDQFF. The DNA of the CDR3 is TGTGCCATCTACGAACCCCAGGGAGGGTACAATGACCAGTTCTTC.

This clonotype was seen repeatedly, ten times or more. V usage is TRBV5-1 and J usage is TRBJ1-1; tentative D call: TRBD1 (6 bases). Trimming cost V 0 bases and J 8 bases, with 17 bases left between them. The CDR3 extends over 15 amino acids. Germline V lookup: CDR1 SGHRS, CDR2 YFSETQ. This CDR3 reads CASSLADRPQGEAFF. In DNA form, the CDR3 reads TGCGCCAGCAGCTTGGCCGACAGGCCCCAGGGGGAAGCTTTCTTT.

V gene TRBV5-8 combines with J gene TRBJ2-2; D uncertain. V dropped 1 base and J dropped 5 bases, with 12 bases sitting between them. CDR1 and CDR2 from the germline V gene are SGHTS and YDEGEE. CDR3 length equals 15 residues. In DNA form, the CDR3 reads TGTGCCAGCAGCTTGCGGGCGTCCAAGACCGGGGAGCTGTTTTTT. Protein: CASSLRASKTGELFF.

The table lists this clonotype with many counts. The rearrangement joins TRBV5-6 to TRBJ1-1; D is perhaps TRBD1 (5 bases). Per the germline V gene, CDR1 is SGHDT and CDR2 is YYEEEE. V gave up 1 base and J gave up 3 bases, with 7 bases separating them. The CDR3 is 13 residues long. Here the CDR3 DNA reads TGTGCCAGCAGCTTGTTACAGGACACTGAAGCTTTCTTT. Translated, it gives CASSLLQDTEAFF.

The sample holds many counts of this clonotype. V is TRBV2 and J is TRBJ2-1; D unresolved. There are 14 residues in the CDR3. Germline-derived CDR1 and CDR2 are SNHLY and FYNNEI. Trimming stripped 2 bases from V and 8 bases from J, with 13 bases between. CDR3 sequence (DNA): TGTGCCAGCAGTGAAACGCCCCTAGGAGATGAGCAGTTCTTC. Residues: CASSETPLGDEQFF.

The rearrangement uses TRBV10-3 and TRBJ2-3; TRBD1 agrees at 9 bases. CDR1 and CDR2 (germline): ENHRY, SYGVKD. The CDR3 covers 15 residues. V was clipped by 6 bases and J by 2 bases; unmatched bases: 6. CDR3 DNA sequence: TGTGCCATCAGGGGGACAGGGCCCTACACAGATACGCAGTATTTT. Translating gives CAIRGTGPYTDTQYF.

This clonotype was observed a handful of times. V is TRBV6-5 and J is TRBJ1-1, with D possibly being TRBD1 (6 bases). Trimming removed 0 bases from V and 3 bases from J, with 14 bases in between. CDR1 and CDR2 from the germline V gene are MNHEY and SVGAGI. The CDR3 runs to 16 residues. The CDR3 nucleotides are TGTGCCAGCAGTTACTCTCCAGGGGCCCTGGACACTGAAGCTTTCTTT. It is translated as CASSYSPGALDTEAFF.

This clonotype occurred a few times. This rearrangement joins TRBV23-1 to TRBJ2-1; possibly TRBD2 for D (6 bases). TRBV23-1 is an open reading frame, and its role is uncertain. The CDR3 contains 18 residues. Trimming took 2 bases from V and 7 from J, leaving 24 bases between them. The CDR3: CASSQTRGRGATQNEQFF. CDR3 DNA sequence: TGCGCCAGCAGTCAAACCCGCGGGCGGGGAGCGACTCAGAATGAGCAGTTCTTC.

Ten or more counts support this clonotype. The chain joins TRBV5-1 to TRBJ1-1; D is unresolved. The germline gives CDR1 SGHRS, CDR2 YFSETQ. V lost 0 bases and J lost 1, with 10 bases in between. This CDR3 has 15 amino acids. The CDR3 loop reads CASSLVGPKNTEAFF. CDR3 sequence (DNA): TGCGCCAGCAGCTTGGTAGGACCGAAGAACACTGAAGCTTTCTTT.

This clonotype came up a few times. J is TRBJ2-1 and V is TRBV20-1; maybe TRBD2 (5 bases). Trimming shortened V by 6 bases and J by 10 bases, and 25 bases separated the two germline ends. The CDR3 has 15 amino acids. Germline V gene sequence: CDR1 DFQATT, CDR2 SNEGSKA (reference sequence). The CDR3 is CSAHKGSTAGVEQFF. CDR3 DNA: TGCAGTGCCCACAAGGGATCTACGGCCGGGGTAGAGCAGTTCTTC.

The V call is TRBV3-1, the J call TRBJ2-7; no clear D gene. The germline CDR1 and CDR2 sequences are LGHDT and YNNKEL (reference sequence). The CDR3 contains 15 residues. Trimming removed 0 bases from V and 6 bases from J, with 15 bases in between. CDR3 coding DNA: TGTGCCAGCAGCCAAGAGTTTGGCAGGAACGGCGAGCAGTACGTC. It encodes CASSQEFGRNGEQYV.

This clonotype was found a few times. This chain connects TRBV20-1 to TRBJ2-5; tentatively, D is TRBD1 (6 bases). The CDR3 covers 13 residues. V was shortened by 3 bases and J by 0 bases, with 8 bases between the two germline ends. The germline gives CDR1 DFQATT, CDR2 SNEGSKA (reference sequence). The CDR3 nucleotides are TGCAGTGCTAGGCAGGGGTACCAAGAGACCCAGTACTTC. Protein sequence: CSARQGYQETQYF.

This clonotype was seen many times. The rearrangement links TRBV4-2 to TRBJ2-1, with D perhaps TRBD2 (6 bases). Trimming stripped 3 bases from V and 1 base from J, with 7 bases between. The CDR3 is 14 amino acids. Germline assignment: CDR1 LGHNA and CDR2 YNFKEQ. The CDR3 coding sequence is TGTGCCAGCAGCCACGGGACTTCCTACAATGAGCAGTTCTTC. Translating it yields CASSHGTSYNEQFF.

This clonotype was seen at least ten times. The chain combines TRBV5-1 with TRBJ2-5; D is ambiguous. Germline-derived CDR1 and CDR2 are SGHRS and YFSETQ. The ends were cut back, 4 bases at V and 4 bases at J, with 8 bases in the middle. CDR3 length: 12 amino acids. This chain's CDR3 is CASSLTGETQYF. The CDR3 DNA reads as TGCGCCAGCAGCCTGACTGGAGAGACCCAGTACTTC.

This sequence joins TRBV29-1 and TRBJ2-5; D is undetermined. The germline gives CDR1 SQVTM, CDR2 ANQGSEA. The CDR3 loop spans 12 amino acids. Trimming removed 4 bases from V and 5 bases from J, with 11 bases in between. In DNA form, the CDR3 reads TGCAGCGTTGGGGCAGTCTATGAGACCCAGTACTTC. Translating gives CSVGAVYETQYF.

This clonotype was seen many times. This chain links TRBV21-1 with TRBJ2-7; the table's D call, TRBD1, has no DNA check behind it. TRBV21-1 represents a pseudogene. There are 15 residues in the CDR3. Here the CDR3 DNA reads TGTGCCAGCAGCAAAAGTCAGGGTCCCCCCTACGAGCAGTACGTC. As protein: CASSKSQGPPYEQYV.

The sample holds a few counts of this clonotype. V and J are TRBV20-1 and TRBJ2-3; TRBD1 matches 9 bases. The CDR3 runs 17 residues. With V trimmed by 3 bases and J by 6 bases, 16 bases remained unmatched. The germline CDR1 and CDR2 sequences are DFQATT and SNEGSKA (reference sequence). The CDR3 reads CSASEPGQGVFKDTQYF. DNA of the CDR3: TGCAGTGCTAGTGAACCGGGACAGGGTGTTTTTAAGGATACGCAGTATTTT.

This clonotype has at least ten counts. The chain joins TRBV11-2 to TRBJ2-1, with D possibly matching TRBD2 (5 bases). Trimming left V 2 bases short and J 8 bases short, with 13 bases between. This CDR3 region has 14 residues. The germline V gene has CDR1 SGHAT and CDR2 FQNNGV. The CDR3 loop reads CASSLIDYSHEQFF. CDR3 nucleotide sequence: TGTGCCAGCAGCTTAATCGACTACTCCCATGAGCAGTTCTTC.

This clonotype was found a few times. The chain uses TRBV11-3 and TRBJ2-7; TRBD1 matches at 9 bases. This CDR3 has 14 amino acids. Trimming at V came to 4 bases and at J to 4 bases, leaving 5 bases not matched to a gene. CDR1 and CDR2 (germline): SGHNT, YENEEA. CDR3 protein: CASSYGQGMYEQYV. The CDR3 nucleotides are TGTGCCAGCAGCTATGGACAGGGGATGTACGAGCAGTACGTC.

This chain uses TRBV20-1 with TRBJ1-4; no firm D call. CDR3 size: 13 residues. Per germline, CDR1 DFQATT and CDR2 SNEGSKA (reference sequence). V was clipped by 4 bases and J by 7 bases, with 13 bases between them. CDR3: CSATPRVGEKLFF. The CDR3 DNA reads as TGCAGTGCTACCCCGCGGGTGGGTGAAAAACTGTTTTTT.

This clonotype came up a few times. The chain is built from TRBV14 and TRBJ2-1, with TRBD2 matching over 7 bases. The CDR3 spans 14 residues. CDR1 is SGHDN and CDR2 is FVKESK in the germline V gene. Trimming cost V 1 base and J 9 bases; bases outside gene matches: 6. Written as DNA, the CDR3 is TGTGCCAGCAGCCAAGGACTAGCATTCAGTGAGCAGTTCTTC. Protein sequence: CASSQGLAFSEQFF.

The CDR3: CSVESGLAGQSQDAQYF. For the CDR3, the DNA is TGCAGCGTTGAATCGGGACTAGCGGGACAATCGCAGGATGCGCAGTATTTT. This chain uses TRBV29-1 with TRBJ2-3, with 13 bases aligning to TRBD2. J was trimmed by 10 bases and V by 2 bases; bases with no gene match: 15. From germline, CDR1 is SQVTM and CDR2 ANQGSEA. The CDR3 runs to 17 residues.

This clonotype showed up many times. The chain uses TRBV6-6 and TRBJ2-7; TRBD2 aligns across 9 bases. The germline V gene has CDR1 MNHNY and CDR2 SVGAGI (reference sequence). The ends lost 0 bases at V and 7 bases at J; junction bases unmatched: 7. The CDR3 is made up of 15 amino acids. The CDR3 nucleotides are TGTGCCAGCAGTTACTCCGGGACTAGCACCTTAGAGCAGTACTTC. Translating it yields CASSYSGTSTLEQYF.

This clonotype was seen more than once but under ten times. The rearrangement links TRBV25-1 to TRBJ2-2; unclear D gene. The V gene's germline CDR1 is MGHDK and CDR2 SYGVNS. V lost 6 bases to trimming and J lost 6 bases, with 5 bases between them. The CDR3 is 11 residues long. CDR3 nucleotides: TGTGCCAGCAGAATTGCCGGGGAGCTGTTTTTT. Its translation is CASRIAGELFF.

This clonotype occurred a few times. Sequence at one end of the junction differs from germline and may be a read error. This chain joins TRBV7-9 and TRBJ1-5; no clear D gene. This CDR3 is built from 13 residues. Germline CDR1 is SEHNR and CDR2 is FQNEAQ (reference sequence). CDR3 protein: CASSLVGNEPQHF. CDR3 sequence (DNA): TGTGCCAGCAGCTTAGTGGGCAATGAGCCCCAGCATTTT.

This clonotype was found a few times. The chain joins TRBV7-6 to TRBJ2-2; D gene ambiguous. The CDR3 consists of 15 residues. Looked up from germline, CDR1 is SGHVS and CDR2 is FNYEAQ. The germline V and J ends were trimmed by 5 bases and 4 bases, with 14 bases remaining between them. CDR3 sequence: CASSPFDGPTGELFF. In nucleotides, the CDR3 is TGTGCCAGCAGCCCGTTCGACGGACCCACCGGGGAGCTGTTTTTT.

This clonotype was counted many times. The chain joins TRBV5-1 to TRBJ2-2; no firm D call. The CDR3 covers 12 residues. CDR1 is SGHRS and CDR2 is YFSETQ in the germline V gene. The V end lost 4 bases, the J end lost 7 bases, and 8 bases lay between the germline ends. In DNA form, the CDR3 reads TGCGCCAGCAGCGTTACCGGCGGGGAGCTGTTTTTT. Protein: CASSVTGGELFF.